Sequencing of this T cell receptor beta chain was carried out in a study of blood T cell repertoires in COVID-19. The wider study: T cells, B-cell-depleted T cells, or PBMCs provided the cDNA or gDNA that served as material.

Germline loops: CDR1 MNHNS, CDR2 SASEGT. With 4 bases removed from V and 3 bases from J, the gap between germline ends came to 25 bases. The CDR3 loop spans 20 amino acids. Generated by immunoSEQ multiplex PCR, the TCRdb table keeps only in-frame clones and is missing some. The table has around 250,000 clones, roughly 89% seen once. This sequence joins TRBV6-1 and TRBJ2-6; possible D gene TRBD2, 6 bases. This TCR was sampled from a man aged 25 to 45 who had recovered from COVID-19. Sequencing was done on a sample of peripheral blood. CDR3 residues: CASSAFSLGLQVGGANVLTF. The CDR3, as DNA: TGTGCCAGCAGTGCCTTCTCGCTGGGACTCCAAGTCGGTGGGGCCAACGTCCTGACTTTC.